The source of this T cell receptor (beta chain) is a study of blood T cell repertoires in COVID-19. Study-wide background: The United States, Italy and Spain provided the acute and convalescent COVID-19 samples. PBMCs, B-cell-depleted T cells, or T cells provided the cDNA or gDNA that made up the material.

Seattle participants joined during active infection and were tracked over time. Profiled with immunoSEQ multiplex PCR; TCRdb holds only in-frame clones, not every one. Seen here are 180,000 or so clones, about four fifths observed once, and the top ten hold approximately 11%. The specimen was peripheral blood. The receptor's source is a woman in her thirties or forties with COVID-19, enrolled during active disease.

The CDR3 is CASSPPQGWSYEQYF. CDR3 bases: TGTGCCAGCAGTCCCCCTCAGGGTTGGAGCTACGAGCAGTACTTC. V gene TRBV28 combines with J gene TRBJ2-7; tentative D call: TRBD1 (5 bases). Trimming cost V 5 bases and J 3 bases, with 17 bases left between them. CDR3 length: 15 residues. The germline V gene encodes CDR1 MDHEN and CDR2 SYDVKM.